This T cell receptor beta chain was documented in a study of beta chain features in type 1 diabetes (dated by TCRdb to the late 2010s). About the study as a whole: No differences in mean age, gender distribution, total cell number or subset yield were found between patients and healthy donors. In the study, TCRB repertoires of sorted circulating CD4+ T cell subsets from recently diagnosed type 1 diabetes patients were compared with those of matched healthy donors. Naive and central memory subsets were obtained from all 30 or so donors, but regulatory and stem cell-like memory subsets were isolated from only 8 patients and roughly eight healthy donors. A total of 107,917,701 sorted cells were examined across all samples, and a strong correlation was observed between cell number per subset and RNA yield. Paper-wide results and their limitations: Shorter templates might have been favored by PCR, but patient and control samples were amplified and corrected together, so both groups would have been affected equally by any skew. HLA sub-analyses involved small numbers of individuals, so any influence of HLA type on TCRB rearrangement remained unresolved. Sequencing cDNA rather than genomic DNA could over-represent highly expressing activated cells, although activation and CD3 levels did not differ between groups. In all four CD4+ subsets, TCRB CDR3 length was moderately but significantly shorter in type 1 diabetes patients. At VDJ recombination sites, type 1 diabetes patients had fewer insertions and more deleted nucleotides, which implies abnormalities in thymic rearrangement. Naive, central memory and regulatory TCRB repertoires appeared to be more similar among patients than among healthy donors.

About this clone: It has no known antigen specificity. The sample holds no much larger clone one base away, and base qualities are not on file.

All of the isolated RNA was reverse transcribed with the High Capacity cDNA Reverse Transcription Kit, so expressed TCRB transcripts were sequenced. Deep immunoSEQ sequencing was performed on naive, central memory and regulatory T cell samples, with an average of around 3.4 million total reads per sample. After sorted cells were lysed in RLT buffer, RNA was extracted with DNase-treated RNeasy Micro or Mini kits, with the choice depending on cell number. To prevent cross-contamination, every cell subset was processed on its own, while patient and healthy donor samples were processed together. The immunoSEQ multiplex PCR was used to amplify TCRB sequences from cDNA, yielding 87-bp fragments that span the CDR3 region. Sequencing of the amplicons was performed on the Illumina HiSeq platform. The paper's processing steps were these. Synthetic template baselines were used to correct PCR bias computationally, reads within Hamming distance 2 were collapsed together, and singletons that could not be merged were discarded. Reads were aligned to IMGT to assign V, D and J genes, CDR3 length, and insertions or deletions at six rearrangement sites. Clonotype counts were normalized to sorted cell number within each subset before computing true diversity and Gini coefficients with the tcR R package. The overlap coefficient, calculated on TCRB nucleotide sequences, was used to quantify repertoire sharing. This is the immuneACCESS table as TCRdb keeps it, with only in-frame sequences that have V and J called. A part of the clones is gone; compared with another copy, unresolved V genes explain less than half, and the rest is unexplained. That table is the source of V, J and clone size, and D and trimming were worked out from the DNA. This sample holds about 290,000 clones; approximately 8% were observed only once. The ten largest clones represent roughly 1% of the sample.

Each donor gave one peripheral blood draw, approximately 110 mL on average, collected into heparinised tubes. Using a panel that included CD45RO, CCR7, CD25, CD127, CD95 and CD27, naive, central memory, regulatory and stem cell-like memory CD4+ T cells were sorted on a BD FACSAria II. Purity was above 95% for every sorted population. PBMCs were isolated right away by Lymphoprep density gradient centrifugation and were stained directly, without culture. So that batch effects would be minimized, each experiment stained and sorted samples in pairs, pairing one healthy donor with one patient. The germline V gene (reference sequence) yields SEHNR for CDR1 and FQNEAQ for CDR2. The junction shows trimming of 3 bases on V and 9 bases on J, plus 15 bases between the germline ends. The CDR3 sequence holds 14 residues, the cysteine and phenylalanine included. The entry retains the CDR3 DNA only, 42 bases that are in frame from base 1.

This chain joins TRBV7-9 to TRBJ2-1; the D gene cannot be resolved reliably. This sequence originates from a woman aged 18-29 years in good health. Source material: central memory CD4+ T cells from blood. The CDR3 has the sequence CASSLLVSLGEQFF. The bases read TGTGCCAGCAGCTTGCTAGTTTCCCTTGGTGAGCAGTTCTTC. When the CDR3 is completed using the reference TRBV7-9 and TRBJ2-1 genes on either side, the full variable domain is DTGVSQNPRHKITKRGQNVTFRCDPISEHNRLYWYRQTLGQGPEFLTYFQNEAQLEKSRLLSDRFSAERPKGSFSTLEIQRTEQGDSAMYLCASSLLVSLGEQFFGPGTRLTVL.